This passage covers 7 T cell receptor beta chains from one sample sequenced in a study of shared clonotypes between healthy human individuals. The data were produced by immunoSEQ multiplex PCR, yet TCRdb's version contains in-frame clones alone and is incomplete. Of 550,000 to 600,000 clones listed, just over 75% were seen once; the top ten hold more than 10%. The sequencing input was PBMCs. The source is a woman between 35 and 50 years old in good health. Some clones in this sample may be carry-over from other donors' samples.

The CDR3 region is CASSIGVVKTQYF. The CDR3 DNA sequence: TGTGCCAGTAGTATCGGGGTGGTAAAGACCCAGTACTTC. The rearrangement links TRBV19 to TRBJ2-5, with D possibly being TRBD2 (5 bases). Per germline, CDR1 LNHDA and CDR2 SQIVND (reference sequence). There are 13 residues in the CDR3. V lost 3 bases and J 6 bases, leaving 11 bases between the germline ends.

This clone was observed a few times. The V and J genes are TRBV5-4 and TRBJ2-3; the D is unclear. Germline values: CDR1 SGHNT, CDR2 YYREEE (reference sequence). With 6 bases removed from V and 6 bases from J, the gap between germline ends came to 14 bases. The CDR3 spans 13 residues. CDR3 loop: CASTLDPGDTQYF. The CDR3 DNA reads TGTGCCAGCACCCTCGATCCCGGGGATACGCAGTATTTT.

CDR3 nucleotides: TGTGCCAGCAGGGCGGGGACAGGGATCTACGAGCAGTACTTC. Protein product: CASRAGTGIYEQYF. The genes are TRBV28 and TRBJ2-7, with 9 bases matching TRBD1. CDR1 and CDR2 from the germline V gene are MDHEN and SYDVKM. With 6 bases clipped from V and 3 bases from J, the junction kept 6 bases outside the gene matches. CDR3 length equals 14 residues.

Details on this clone: A single base is all that separates this from a far larger clone, so a read error is likely. The same CDR3 is also encoded by other DNA sequences in this sample. CDR3 DNA sequence: TGCGCCAGCAGCTGGGCTGTTGACGGCCTGTCTGAAGCTTTCTTT. Protein sequence: CASSWAVDGLSEAFF. This chain uses TRBV5-1 with TRBJ1-1; no reliable D call. The CDR3 contains 15 residues. Trimming removed 3 bases from V and 6 bases from J, with 18 bases in between. Germline-derived CDR1 and CDR2 are SGHRS and YFSETQ. Supplemented by reference TRBV5-1 and TRBJ1-1, the full variable domain reads KAGVTQTPRYLIKTRGQQVTLSCSPISGHRSVSWYQQTPGQGLQFLFEYFSETQRNKGNFPGRFSGRQFSNSRSEMNVSTLELGDSALYLCASSWAVDGLSEAFFGQGTRLTVV.

The J gene is TRBJ2-1, the V gene TRBV7-9; a possible D gene is TRBD1 (6 bases). Germline V CDR1 and CDR2: SEHNR, FQNEAQ (reference sequence). V dropped 5 bases and J dropped 7 bases, with 12 bases sitting between them. The CDR3 extends over 13 amino acids. This CDR3 is CASSDARGNEQFF. The DNA of the CDR3 is TGTGCCAGCAGCGACGCTAGGGGGAATGAGCAGTTCTTC.

This clone was picked up many times. Other DNA sequences in this specimen translate into the identical CDR3. The V gene is TRBV6-4, the J gene TRBJ2-1, with TRBD1 matching 11 bases. CDR1 and CDR2 (germline): MRHNA, SNTAGT. With V trimmed by 2 bases and J by 6 bases, 0 bases remained unmatched. CDR3 length equals 14 residues. The CDR3 loop reads CASSDGTGGNEQFF. CDR3 DNA sequence: TGTGCCAGCAGTGACGGGACAGGGGGCAATGAGCAGTTCTTC.

This sequence joins TRBV5-1 and TRBJ2-3; the D is unclear. The CDR3 length is 12 residues. Trimming cost V 6 bases and J 3 bases, with 8 bases left between them. From germline, CDR1 is SGHRS and CDR2 YFSETQ. CDR3 region: CASNGATDTQYF. DNA of the CDR3: TGCGCCAGCAACGGAGCGACAGATACGCAGTATTTT.